Shown below are 25 T cell receptor beta chains from a single sample sequenced in a study of blood T cells in healthy people across ages. Combining a sample-barcoded 5' primer with a J-beta primer mix, a second PCR ran for roughly 7 to 12 cycles. TCRdb re-called the 5' RACE reads with MiXCR, one entry per CDR3 protein. The sample holds about 1.8 million distinct CDR3 sequences; just under 50% are singletons and the top ten take about 2.1%. The specimen sequenced was blood. Receptors were obtained from a woman in her 40s in good health.

The genes are TRBV6-5 and TRBJ2-5; 7 nucleotides line up with TRBD1. The DNA matches TRBJ2-7 better at its end, which makes the J call doubtful. CDR3 length: 14 residues. CDR1 and CDR2 from the germline V gene are MNHEY and SVGAGI. Here the CDR3 DNA reads TGTGCCAGCAGTTACAAACAACAGGGGTACGAGCAGTACTTC. It yields the protein CASSYKQQGYEQYF.

This rearrangement joins TRBV2 to TRBJ1-2, with D possibly TRBD1 on 6 matching bases. The germline gives CDR1 SNHLY, CDR2 FYNNEI. This CDR3 is built from 13 residues. V lost 4 bases and J lost 8, with 14 bases in between. This CDR3 reads CASSGGPGSGYTF. The CDR3 DNA is TGTGCCAGCAGTGGGGGGCCAGGGTCCGGCTACACCTTC.

The rearrangement links TRBV27 to TRBJ1-6, with D hard to call. V was cut by 3 bases and J by 10 bases, with 10 bases left in between. Germline V gives CDR1 MNHEY, CDR2 SMNVEV (reference sequence). The CDR3 spans 13 residues. The CDR3 DNA is TGTGCCAGCAGTTTTCGGCCGGAATCACCCCTCCACTTT. Translated, it gives CASSFRPESPLHF.

The chain uses TRBV9 and TRBJ2-2; 11 bases are shared with TRBD2. Germline lookup yields CDR1 SGDLS and CDR2 YYNGEE. The V and J ends lost 0 bases and 6 bases, in that order; junction bases with no gene match: 1. The CDR3 sequence is 15 residues long. The CDR3 here is CASSVELAGAGELFF. The CDR3, as DNA: TGTGCCAGCAGCGTAGAACTAGCGGGGGCCGGGGAGCTGTTTTTT. The complete variable domain, with remaining parts taken from reference TRBV9 and TRBJ2-2, reads DSGVTQTPKHLITATGQRVTLRCSPRSGDLSVYWYQQSLDQGLQFLIQYYNGEERAKGNILERFSAQQFPDLHSELNLSSLELGDSALYFCASSVELAGAGELFFGEGSRLTVL.

The chain uses TRBV13 and TRBJ2-7; 9 bases map to TRBD2. The J call may be mistaken, given a closer DNA end match to TRBJ2-5. CDR3 length: 17 residues. CDR1 is PRHDT, CDR2 FYEKMQ, per germline (reference sequence). The CDR3 DNA follows: TGTGCCAGCAGCTTAGGAGAGCCAGCGGGGGGACAAGAGACCCAGTACTTC. Amino acid sequence: CASSLGEPAGGQETQYF.

The chain combines TRBV2 with TRBJ2-3, with TRBD2 as a possible D gene (5 bases). The CDR3 sequence is 15 residues long. Germline values: CDR1 SNHLY, CDR2 FYNNEI. With 8 bases removed from V and 2 bases from J, the gap between germline ends came to 17 bases. CDR3: CASVRRAPDTDTQYF. Written as DNA, the CDR3 is TGTGCCAGCGTTAGGCGGGCCCCGGACACAGATACGCAGTATTTT.

The rearrangement links TRBV24-1 to TRBJ2-1; D tentatively fits TRBD1 or TRBD2 (5 bases each). The J call could be wrong; TRBJ2-7 is a better fit for the DNA end. CDR1 and CDR2 from the germline V gene are KGHDR and SFDVKD. This CDR3 region has 15 residues. CDR3 residues: CATSDEGRTNNEQYF. CDR3 coding DNA: TGTGCCACCAGTGATGAGGGACGGACAAACAATGAGCAGTACTTC.

The chain carries TRBV2 and TRBJ2-3; unclear D gene. Trimming removed 6 bases at V and 6 bases at J, with 7 bases between. The germline gives CDR1 SNHLY, CDR2 FYNNEI. The CDR3 has 11 residues. This CDR3 reads CASRGFDTQYF. The CDR3 DNA is TGTGCCAGCAGAGGCTTTGATACGCAGTATTTT.

The rearrangement uses TRBV27 and TRBJ2-7; D may match TRBD1 or TRBD2 (5 bases each). The CDR3 extends over 15 amino acids. CDR1 and CDR2 from the germline V gene are MNHEY and SMNVEV (reference sequence). V lost 0 bases, J lost 0 bases, and 9 bases lay in between. This CDR3 reads CASSLSRGASYEQYF. The CDR3 coding sequence is TGTGCCAGCAGTTTATCAAGAGGGGCCTCCTACGAGCAGTACTTC.

V is TRBV25-1 and J is TRBJ1-1; D is possibly TRBD1 (6 bases). Deletions cut 2 bases from V and 7 bases from J, with 17 bases between. This CDR3 spans 15 amino acids. Looked up from germline, CDR1 is MGHDK and CDR2 is SYGVNS. CDR3 sequence: CASSEIGRGRDEAFF. Written as DNA, the CDR3 is TGTGCCAGCAGTGAAATCGGCAGGGGAAGGGATGAAGCTTTCTTT.

This chain connects TRBV9 to TRBJ2-1; TRBD2 aligns across 7 bases. The CDR3 is 14 residues long. Germline-derived CDR1 and CDR2 are SGDLS and YYNGEE. Unmatched junction bases numbered 3, after V lost 0 bases and J lost 6 bases. CDR3 residues: CASSVGGGSNEQFF. The CDR3, as DNA: TGTGCCAGCAGCGTAGGGGGGGGTAGCAATGAGCAGTTCTTC.

CDR3: CSARESSSYNSPLHF. CDR3 coding DNA: TGCAGTGCTAGGGAATCTTCCTCCTATAATTCACCCCTCCACTTT. The chain couples TRBV20-1 to TRBJ1-6, with D uncertain. Trimming took 3 bases from V and 0 from J, leaving 9 bases between them. CDR1 is DFQATT and CDR2 is SNEGSKA in the germline V gene (reference sequence). This CDR3 region has 15 residues.

This clonotype was seen once. The rearrangement joins TRBV12-3 or TRBV12-4 to TRBJ1-4; possibly TRBD1 for D (5 bases). The length of the CDR3 is 16 residues. V dropped 3 bases and J dropped 6 bases, with 17 bases sitting between them. The CDR3 region has the DNA TGTGCCAGCAGTTTGGAGGTGACGGGAGGGGATGAAAAACTGTTTTTT. Translated: CASSLEVTGGDEKLFF.

The V call is TRBV15, the J call TRBJ1-1; D is ambiguous. Trimming pared 1 base from V and 1 base from J, leaving 1 base between. CDR1 is LNHNV, CDR2 YYDKDF, per germline (reference sequence). The CDR3 runs 12 residues. The CDR3, as DNA: TGTGCCACCAGCAGAGCGAACACTGAAGCTTTCTTT. Its protein product is CATSRANTEAFF.

This clonotype occurred a few times. The V and J genes are TRBV4-2 and TRBJ2-5; TRBD1 might be the D (6 bases). The V end was cut by 4 bases, the J end by 3 bases, with 18 bases between. Germline V gene data show CDR1 as LGHNA and CDR2 as YNFKEQ. This CDR3 is built from 16 residues. CDR3 DNA: TGTGCCAGCAGCCGGGCAGCCGGGACACCTGAAGAGACCCAGTACTTC. It encodes CASSRAAGTPEETQYF.

The chain is built from TRBV6-5 and TRBJ2-3; D is uncertain. CDR1 MNHEY and CDR2 SVGAGI come from the germline V gene. The CDR3 loop spans 14 amino acids. V was cut by 8 bases and J by 0 bases, with 12 bases left in between. The CDR3 coding sequence is TGTGCCAGCTTTCCCCTGGGAAGCACAGATACGCAGTATTTT. The encoded protein is CASFPLGSTDTQYF.

The chain recombines TRBV29-1 with TRBJ1-5, with 7 bases lining up with TRBD1. Trimming at V came to 6 bases and at J to 7 bases, leaving 9 bases not matched to a gene. The CDR3 is made up of 13 amino acids. Germline V gene sequence: CDR1 SQVTM, CDR2 ANQGSEA. The CDR3 DNA sequence: TGCAGCGTGCGAACAGGGGAGAGACAGCCCCAGCATTTT. Its protein product is CSVRTGERQPQHF.

As concerns this clonotype: Its ends do not fully match the called genes, so a read error is possible. V is TRBV7-7 and J is TRBJ2-5; tentatively, D is TRBD2 (7 bases). Germline V CDR1 and CDR2: SSHAT, FNYEAQ (reference sequence). This CDR3 comprises 17 residues. CDR3 nucleotides: TGTGCTAGCAGTCGAACCCCGGGGGGCTTAGATCTCAATGAGCAGTACTTC. Its translation: CASSRTPGGLDLNEQYF.

This chain connects TRBV7-9 to TRBJ1-1, with TRBD1 matching over 7 bases. The CDR3 length is 18 residues. Trimming cost V 1 base and J 1 base; bases outside gene matches: 12. CDR1 SEHNR and CDR2 FQNEAQ come from the germline V gene (reference sequence). The CDR3 spells CASSLDPDRARRNTEAFF. CDR3 nucleotide sequence: TGTGCCAGCAGCTTAGACCCAGACAGGGCAAGGAGGAACACTGAAGCTTTCTTT.

The chain combines TRBV5-1 with TRBJ2-3; 9 bases line up with TRBD2. V shed 1 base and J 5 bases; nucleotides not matched to a gene: 11. Germline assignment: CDR1 SGHRS and CDR2 YFSETQ. The CDR3 has 17 amino acids. The CDR3 nucleotides are TGCGCCAGCAGCTTGTCGGCTAGCGGGGACCCGGTAGATACGCAGTATTTT. Translated: CASSLSASGDPVDTQYF.

The chain has TRBV20-1 and TRBJ1-2, with 7 bases lining up with TRBD1. Germline V lookup: CDR1 DFQATT, CDR2 SNEGSKA (reference sequence). The CDR3 has 13 amino acids. V lost 4 bases, J lost 5 bases, and 7 bases stayed unmatched. DNA of the CDR3: TGCAGTGCTATTAGAGGGGGCGCATATGGCTACACCTTC. Protein: CSAIRGGAYGYTF.

V is TRBV5-1 and J is TRBJ2-6; D remains unclear. V lost 4 bases and J 1 base, leaving 9 bases between the germline ends. This CDR3 is 15 amino acids long. CDR1 and CDR2 (germline): SGHRS, YFSETQ. DNA of the CDR3: TGCGCCAGCAGCGGGTTGGGTTCTGGGGCCAACGTCCTGACTTTC. Protein: CASSGLGSGANVLTF.

Of note for this clonotype: A much larger clone lies a single base off, so this may be a read error. The chain employs TRBV29-1 and TRBJ1-2; 12 positions agree with TRBD1. The CDR3 consists of 14 residues. Germline V gives CDR1 SQVTM, CDR2 ANQGSEA. The CDR3 coding sequence is TGCAGCGTGGGCGGGACAGGGGGCAACTATGGCCACACCTTC. Amino acids: CSVGGTGGNYGHTF.

The gene calls are TRBV9 and TRBJ2-2; a weak D match, TRBD2 (5 bases). This CDR3 is built from 14 residues. Germline V gene lookup returns CDR1 SGDLS and CDR2 YYNGEE. With 6 bases removed from V and 7 bases from J, the gap between germline ends came to 16 bases. The CDR3: CASTDSGYGGELFF. DNA for the CDR3: TGTGCCAGCACTGACTCGGGGTACGGCGGGGAGCTGTTTTTT.

This rearrangement joins TRBV6-4 to TRBJ2-3, with 9 bases aligning to TRBD2. V shed 2 bases, J shed 3 bases, and the junction held 9 bases outside the gene matches. CDR1 and CDR2 from the germline V gene are MRHNA and SNTAGT. The CDR3 is made up of 17 amino acids. In DNA form, the CDR3 reads TGTGCCAGCAGTGACCCCGAGCGGGGGGCTCCAACAGATACGCAGTATTTT. Its translation: CASSDPERGAPTDTQYF.